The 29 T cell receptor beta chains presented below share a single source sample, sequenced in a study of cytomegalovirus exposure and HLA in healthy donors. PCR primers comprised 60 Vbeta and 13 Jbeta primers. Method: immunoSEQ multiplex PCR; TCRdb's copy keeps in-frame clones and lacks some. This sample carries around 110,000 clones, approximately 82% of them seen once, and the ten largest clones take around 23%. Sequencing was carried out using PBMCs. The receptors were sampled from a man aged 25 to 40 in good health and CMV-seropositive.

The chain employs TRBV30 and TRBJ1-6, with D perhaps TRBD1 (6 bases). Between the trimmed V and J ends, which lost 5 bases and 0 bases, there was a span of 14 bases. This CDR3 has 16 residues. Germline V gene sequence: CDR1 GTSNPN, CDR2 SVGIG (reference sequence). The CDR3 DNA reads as TGTGCCTGGCAGCGGGGGGGCGCCTCCTATAATTCACCCCTCCACTTT. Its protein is CAWQRGGASYNSPLHF.

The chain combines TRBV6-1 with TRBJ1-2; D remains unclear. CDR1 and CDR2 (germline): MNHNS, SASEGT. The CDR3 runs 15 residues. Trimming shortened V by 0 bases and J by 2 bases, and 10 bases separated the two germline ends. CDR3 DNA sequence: TGTGCCAGCAGTGAAGCTGAGGTCCTAAACTATGGCTACACCTTC. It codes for CASSEAEVLNYGYTF.

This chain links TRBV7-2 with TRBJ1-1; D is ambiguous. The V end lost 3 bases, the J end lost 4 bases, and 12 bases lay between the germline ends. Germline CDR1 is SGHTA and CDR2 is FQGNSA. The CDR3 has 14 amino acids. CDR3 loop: CASSFESTSTEAFF. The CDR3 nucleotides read TGTGCCAGCAGCTTCGAGAGTACGTCCACTGAAGCTTTCTTT.

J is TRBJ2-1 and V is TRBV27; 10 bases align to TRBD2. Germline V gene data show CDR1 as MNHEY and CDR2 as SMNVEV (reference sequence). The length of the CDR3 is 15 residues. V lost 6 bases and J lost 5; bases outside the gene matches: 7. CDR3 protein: CASSFSLAGNNEQFF. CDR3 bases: TGTGCCAGCAGCTTTTCACTAGCGGGAAACAATGAGCAGTTCTTC.

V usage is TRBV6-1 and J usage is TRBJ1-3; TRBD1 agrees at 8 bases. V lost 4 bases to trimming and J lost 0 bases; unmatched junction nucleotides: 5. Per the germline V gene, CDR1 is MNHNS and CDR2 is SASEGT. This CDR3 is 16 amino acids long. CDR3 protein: CASSGGQGLSGNTIYF. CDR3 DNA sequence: TGTGCCAGCAGTGGAGGACAGGGCCTCTCTGGAAACACCATATATTTT.

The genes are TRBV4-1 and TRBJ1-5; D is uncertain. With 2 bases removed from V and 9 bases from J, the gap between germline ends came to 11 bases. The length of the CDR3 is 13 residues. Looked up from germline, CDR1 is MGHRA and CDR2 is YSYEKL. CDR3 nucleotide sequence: TGCGCCAGCAGCCAACTAGTTTTTTGGCCCCAGCATTTT. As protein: CASSQLVFWPQHF.

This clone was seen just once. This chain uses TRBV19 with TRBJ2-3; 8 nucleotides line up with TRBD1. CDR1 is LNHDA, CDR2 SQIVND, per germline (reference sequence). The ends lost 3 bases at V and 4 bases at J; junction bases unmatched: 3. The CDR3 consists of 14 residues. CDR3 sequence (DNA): TGTGCCAGTAGTATTGGACAGGGATCAGATACGCAGTATTTT. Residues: CASSIGQGSDTQYF. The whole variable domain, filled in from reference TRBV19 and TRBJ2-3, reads DGGITQSPKYLFRKEGQNVTLSCEQNLNHDAMYWYRQDPGQGLRLIYYSQIVNDFQKGDIAEGYSVSREKKESFPLTVTSAQKNPTAFYLCASSIGQGSDTQYFGPGTRLTVL.

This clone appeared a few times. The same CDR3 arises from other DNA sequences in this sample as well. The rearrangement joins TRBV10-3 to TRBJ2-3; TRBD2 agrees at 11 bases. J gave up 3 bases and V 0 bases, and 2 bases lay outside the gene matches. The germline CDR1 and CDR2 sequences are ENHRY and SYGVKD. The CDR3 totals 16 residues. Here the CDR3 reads CAISESWTSGTDTQYF. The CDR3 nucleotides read TGTGCCATCAGTGAGTCCTGGACTAGCGGGACAGATACGCAGTATTTT.

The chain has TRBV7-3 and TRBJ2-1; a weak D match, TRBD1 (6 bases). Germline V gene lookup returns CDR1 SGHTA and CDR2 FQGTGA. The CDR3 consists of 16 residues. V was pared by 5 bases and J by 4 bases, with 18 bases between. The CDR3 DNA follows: TGTGCCAGCAGCCCTAATGGTGGGGGCCGATACAATGAGCAGTTCTTC. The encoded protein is CASSPNGGGRYNEQFF.

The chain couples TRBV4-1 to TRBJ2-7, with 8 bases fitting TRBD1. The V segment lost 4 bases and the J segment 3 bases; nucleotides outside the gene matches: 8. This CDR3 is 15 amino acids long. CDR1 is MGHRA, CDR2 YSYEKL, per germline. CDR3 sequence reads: CASSRLDRANYEQYF. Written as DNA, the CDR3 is TGCGCCAGCAGCCGACTGGACAGGGCCAACTACGAGCAGTACTTC.

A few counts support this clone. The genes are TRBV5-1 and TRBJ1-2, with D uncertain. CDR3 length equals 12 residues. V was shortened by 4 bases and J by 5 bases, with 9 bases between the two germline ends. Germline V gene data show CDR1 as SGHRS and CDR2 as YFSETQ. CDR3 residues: CASSERRYGYTF. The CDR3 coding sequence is TGCGCCAGCAGCGAACGTCGGTATGGCTACACCTTC.

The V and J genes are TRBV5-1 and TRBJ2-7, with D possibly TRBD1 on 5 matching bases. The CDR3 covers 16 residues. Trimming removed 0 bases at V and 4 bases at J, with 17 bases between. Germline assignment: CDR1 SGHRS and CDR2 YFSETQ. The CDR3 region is CASSLAQSQVLYEQYF. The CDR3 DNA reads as TGCGCCAGCAGCTTGGCCCAGTCACAGGTACTTTACGAGCAGTACTTC.

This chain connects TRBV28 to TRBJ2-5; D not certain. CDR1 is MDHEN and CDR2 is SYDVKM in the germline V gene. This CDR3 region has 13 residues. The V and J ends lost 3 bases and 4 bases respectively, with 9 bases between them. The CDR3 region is CASSFEASETQYF. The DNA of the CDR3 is TGTGCCAGCAGTTTCGAAGCTTCAGAGACCCAGTACTTC.

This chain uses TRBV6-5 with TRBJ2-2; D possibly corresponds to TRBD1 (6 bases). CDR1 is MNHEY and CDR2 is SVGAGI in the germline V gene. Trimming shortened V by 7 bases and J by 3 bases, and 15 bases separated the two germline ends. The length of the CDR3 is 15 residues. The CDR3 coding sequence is TGTGCCAGCAACCCAGCAGGGGCTCACACCGGGGAGCTGTTTTTT. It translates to CASNPAGAHTGELFF.

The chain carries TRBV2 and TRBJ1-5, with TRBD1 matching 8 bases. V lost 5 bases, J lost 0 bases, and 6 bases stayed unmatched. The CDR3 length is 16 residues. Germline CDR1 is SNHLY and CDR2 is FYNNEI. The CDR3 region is CASSRDRKYSNQPQHF. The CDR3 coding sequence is TGTGCCAGCAGTAGGGACAGGAAGTATAGCAATCAGCCCCAGCATTTT. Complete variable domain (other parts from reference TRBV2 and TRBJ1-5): EPEVTQTPSHQVTQMGQEVILRCVPISNHLYFYWYRQILGQKVEFLVSFYNNEISEKSEIFDDQFSVERPDGSNFTLKIRSTKLEDSAMYFCASSRDRKYSNQPQHFGDGTRLSIL.

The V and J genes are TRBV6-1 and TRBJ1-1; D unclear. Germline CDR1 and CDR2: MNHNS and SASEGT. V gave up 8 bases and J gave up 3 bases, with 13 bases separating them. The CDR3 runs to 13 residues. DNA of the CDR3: TGTGCCAGCGGAAAACAGATCTACACTGAAGCTTTCTTT. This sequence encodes CASGKQIYTEAFF.

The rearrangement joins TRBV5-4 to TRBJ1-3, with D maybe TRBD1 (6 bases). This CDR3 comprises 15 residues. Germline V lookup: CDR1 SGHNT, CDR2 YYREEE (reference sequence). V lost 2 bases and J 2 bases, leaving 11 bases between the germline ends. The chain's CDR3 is CASSFGGAAGNTIYF. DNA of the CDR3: TGTGCCAGCAGCTTTGGGGGGGCGGCTGGAAACACCATATATTTT. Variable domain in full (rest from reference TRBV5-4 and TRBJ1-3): ETGVTQSPTHLIKTRGQQVTLRCSSQSGHNTVSWYQQALGQGPQFIFQYYREEENGRGNFPPRFSGLQFPNYSSELNVNALELDDSALYLCASSFGGAAGNTIYFGEGSWLTVV.

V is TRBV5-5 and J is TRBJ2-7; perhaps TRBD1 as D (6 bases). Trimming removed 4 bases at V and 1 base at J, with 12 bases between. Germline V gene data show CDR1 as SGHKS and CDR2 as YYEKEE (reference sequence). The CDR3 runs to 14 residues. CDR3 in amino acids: CASSLDRRSYEQYV. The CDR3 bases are TGTGCCAGCAGCCTAGACAGGCGGTCCTACGAGCAGTACGTC.

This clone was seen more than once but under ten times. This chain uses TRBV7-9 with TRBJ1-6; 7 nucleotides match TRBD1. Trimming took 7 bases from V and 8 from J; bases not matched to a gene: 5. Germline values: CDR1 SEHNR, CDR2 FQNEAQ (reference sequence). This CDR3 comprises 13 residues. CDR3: CASKLTGDSPLHF. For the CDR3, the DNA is TGTGCCAGCAAGTTAACAGGGGATTCACCCCTCCACTTT.

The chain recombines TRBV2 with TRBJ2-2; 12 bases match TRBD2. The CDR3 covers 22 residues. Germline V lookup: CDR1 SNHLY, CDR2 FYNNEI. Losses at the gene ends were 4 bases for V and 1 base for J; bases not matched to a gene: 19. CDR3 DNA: TGTGCCAGCAGTGTTTCCGTTGGCCCAACCTGGACTAGCGGGATGAACACCGGGGAGCTGTTTTTT. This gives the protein CASSVSVGPTWTSGMNTGELFF.

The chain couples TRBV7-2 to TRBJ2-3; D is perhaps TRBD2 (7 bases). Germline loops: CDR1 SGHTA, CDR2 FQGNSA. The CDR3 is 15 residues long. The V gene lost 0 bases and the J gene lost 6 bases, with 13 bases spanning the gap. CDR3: CASSLAGGPPDTQYF. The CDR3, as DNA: TGTGCCAGCAGCTTAGCGGGGGGGCCCCCGGATACGCAGTATTTT. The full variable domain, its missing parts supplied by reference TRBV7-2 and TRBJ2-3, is GAGVSQSPSNKVTEKGKDVELRCDPISGHTALYWYRQSLGQGLEFLIYFQGNSAPDKSGLPSDRFSAERTGGSVSTLTIQRTQQEDSAVYLCASSLAGGPPDTQYFGPGTRLTVL.

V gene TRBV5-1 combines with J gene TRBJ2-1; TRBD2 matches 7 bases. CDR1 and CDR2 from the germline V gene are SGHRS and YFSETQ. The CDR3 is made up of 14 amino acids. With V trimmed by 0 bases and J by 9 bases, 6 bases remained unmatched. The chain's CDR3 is CASSLVAGEGEQFF. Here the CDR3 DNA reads TGCGCCAGCAGCTTGGTTGCGGGAGAGGGTGAGCAGTTCTTC.

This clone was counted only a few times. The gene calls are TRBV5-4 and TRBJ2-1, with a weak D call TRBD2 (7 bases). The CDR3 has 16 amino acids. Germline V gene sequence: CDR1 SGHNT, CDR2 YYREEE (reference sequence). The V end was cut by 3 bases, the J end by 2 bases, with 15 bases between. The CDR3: CASSSSGGGPYNEQFF. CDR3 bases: TGTGCCAGCAGCTCCTCTGGCGGGGGCCCCTACAATGAGCAGTTCTTC.

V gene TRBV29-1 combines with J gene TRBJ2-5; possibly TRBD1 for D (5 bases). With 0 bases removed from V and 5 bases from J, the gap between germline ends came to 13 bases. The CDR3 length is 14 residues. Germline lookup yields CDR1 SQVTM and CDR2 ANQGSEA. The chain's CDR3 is CSVEDRQRSETQYF. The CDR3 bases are TGCAGCGTTGAAGATAGACAGAGGAGTGAGACCCAGTACTTC.

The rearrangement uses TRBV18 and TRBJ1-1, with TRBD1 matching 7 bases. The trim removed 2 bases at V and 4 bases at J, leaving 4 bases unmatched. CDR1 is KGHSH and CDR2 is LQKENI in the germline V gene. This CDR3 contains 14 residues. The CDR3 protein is CASSPTGDGTEAFF. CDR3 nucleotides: TGTGCCAGCTCACCAACAGGGGATGGCACTGAAGCTTTCTTT.

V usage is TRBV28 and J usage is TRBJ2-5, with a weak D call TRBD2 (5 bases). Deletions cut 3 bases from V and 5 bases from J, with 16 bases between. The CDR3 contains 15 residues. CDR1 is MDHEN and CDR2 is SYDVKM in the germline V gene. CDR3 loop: CASSFEFPKRETQYF. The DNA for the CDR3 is TGTGCCAGCAGTTTCGAATTCCCGAAGCGGGAGACCCAGTACTTC. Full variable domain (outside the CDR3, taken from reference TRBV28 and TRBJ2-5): DVKVTQSSRYLVKRTGEKVFLECVQDMDHENMFWYRQDPGLGLRLIYFSYDVKMKEKGDIPEGYSVSREKKERFSLILESASTNQTSMYLCASSFEFPKRETQYFGPGTRLLVL.

CDR3 in amino acids: CASSWGQGWGADGYTF. The CDR3 bases are TGCGCCAGCAGCTGGGGACAGGGGTGGGGTGCGGATGGCTACACCTTC. The gene calls are TRBV5-1 and TRBJ1-2, with 10 bases lining up with TRBD1. The CDR3 is 16 residues long. V dropped 3 bases and J dropped 6; count of bases not matched to a gene: 11. The germline V gene has CDR1 SGHRS and CDR2 YFSETQ.

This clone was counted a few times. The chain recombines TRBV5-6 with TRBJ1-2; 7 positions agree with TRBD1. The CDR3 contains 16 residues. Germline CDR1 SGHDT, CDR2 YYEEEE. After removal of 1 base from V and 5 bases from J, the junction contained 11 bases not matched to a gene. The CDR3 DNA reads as TGTGCCAGCAGCTTGAATTCCGGGACAGTCCTATATGGCTACACCTTC. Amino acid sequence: CASSLNSGTVLYGYTF. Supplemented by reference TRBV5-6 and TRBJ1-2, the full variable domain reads DAGVTQSPTHLIKTRGQQVTLRCSPKSGHDTVSWYQQALGQGPQFIFQYYEEEERQRGNFPDRFSGHQFPNYSSELNVNALLLGDSALYLCASSLNSGTVLYGYTFGSGTRLTVV.

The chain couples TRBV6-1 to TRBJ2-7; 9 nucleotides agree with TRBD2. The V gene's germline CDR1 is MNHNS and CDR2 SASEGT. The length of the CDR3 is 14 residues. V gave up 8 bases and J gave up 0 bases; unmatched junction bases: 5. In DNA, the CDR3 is TGTGCCAGCCGGGTAGCGGGGGCCTCCTACGAGCAGTACTTC. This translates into CASRVAGASYEQYF.